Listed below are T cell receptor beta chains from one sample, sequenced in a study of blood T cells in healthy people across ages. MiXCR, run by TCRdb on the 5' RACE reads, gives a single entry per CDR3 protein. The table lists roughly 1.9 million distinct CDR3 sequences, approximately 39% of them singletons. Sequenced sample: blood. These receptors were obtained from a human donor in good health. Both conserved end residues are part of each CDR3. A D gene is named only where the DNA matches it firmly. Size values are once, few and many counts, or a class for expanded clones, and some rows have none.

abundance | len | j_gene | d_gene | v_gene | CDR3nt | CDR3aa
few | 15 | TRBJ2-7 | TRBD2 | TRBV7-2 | TGTGCCAGCAGCCCTAGCTTCGCGGGGGGTCACGAGCAGTACTTC | CASSPSFAGGHEQYF
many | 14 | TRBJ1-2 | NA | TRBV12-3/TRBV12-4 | TGTGCCAGCAGTTTCCCAGAAAGGGGGAATGGCTACACCTTC | CASSFPERGNGYTF
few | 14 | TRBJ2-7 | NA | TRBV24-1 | TGTGCCACCAGTGACCCCACAGGGTATGACGAGCAGTACTTC | CATSDPTGYDEQYF
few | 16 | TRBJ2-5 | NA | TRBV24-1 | TGTGCCACCAGTGACACCAAACTAAAATCTCAAGAGACCCAGTACTTC | CATSDTKLKSQETQYF
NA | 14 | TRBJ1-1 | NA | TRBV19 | TGTGCCAGTAAACGACTCGGGGGCGTCACTGAAGCTTTCTTT | CASKRLGGVTEAFF
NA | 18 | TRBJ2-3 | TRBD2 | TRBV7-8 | TGTGCCAGCAGCTTAGTCAAGCCGGGACTAGAGGGGGCAGATACGCAGTATTTT | CASSLVKPGLEGADTQYF
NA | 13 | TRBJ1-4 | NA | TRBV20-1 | TGCAGTGTAGATGGAGGGACAATCGAAAAACTGTTTTTT | CSVDGGTIEKLFF
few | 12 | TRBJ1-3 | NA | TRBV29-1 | TGCAGCGTTGAAGAGGGGGGAAACACCATATATTTT | CSVEEGGNTIYF
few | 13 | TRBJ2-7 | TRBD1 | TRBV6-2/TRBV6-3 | TGTGCCAGCGAGGTGGGACAGTCTTACGAGCAGTACTTC | CASEVGQSYEQYF
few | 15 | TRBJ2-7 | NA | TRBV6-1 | TGTGCCAGCAGTGAGGTGGCTGTTGTTTCCTACGAGCAGTACTTC | CASSEVAVVSYEQYF
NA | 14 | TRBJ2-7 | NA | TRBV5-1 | TGCGCCAGCAGCCTACACCCCGGGGTTTACGAGCAGTACTTC | CASSLHPGVYEQYF
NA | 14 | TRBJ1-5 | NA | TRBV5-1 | TGCGCCAGCAGCCCGCGAGGGGGGCCTCAGCCCCAGCATTTT | CASSPRGGPQPQHF
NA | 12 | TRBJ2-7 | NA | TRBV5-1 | TGCGCCAGCAGCGGTTCTTTCCACGAGCAGTACTTC | CASSGSFHEQYF
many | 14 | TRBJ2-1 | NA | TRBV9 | TGTGCCAGCAGCCCCGGATACTCCTACAATGAGCAGTTCTTC | CASSPGYSYNEQFF
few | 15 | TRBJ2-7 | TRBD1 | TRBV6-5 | TGTGCCAGCAGTCCGGCAGGGACAGGACCCTACGAGCAGTACTTC | CASSPAGTGPYEQYF
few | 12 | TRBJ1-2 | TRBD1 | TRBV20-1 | TGCAGTGCTAGGTGGACAGGGCGAGGCTACACCTTC | CSARWTGRGYTF
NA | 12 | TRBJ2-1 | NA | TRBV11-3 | TGTGCCAGCAGCTTCAGGGTTTATGAGCAGTTCTTC | CASSFRVYEQFF
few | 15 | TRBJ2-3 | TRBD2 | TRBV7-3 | TGTGCCAGCAGCCCGACTAGCGGGGGGTTCGATACGCAGTATTTT | CASSPTSGGFDTQYF
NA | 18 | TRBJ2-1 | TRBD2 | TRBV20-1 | TGCAGTGCTAGGGGAGGGGCTAGCGGGGGGAGCTCCTACAATGAGCAGTTCTTC | CSARGGASGGSSYNEQFF
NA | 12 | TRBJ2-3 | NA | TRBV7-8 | TGTGCCAGCAGCGACAGGTTAAATACGCAGTATTTT | CASSDRLNTQYF
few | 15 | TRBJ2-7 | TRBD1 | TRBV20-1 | TGCAGTGCTAGAGATCCCCGACAGGGGAAGGGCGAGCAGTACTTC | CSARDPRQGKGEQYF
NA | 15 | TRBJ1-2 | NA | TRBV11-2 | TGTGCCAGCAGCTCTCCGGGACAAGATCCCTATGGCTACACCTTC | CASSSPGQDPYGYTF